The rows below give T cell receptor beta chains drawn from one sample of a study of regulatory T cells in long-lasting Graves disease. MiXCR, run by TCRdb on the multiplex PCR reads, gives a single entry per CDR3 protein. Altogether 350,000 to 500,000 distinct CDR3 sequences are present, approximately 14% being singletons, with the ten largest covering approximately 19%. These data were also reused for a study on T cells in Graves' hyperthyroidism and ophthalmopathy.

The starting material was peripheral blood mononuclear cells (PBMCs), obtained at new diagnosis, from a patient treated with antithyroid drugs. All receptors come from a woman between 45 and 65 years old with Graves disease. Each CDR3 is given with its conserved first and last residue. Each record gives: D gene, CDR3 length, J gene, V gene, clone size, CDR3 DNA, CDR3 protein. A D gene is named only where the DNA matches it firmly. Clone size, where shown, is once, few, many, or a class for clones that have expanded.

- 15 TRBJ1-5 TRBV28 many TGTGCCAGCATTTCGATGGGCTTGAGCAATCAGCCCCAGCATTTT CASISMGLSNQPQHF
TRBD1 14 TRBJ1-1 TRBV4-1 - TGCGCCAGCAGCCACCCCGACAGGGGCACTGAAGCTTTCTTT CASSHPDRGTEAFF
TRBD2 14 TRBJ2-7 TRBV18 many TGTGCCAGCTCACCACCGGGGAGGGCCGACGAGCAGTACTTC CASSPPGRADEQYF
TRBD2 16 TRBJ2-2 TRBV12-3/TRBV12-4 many TGTGCCAGCAGTCCGGGACTAGCGGTGGACACCGGGGAGCTGTTTTTT CASSPGLAVDTGELFF
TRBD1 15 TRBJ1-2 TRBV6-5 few TGTGCCAGCAGTTACTGGGACAGGGGTAACTATGGCTACACCTTC CASSYWDRGNYGYTF
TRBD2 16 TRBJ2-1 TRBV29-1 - TGCAGCGTTGAGGATTTGGGGACTAGCGGGAGTATTGGGCAGTTCTTC CSVEDLGTSGSIGQFF
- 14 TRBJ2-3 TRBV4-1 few TGCGCCAGCAGCCCGGGAAGTGGTGGAGATACGCAGTATTTT CASSPGSGGDTQYF
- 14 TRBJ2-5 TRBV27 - TGTGCCAGCAGTCCACGGGTCGGGCGGGAGACCCAGTACTTC CASSPRVGRETQYF
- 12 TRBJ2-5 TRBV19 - TGTGCCACCCGATGGGGAGAAGAGACCCAGTACTTC CATRWGEETQYF
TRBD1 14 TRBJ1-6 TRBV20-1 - TGCAGTGCTAGGGGGGACAGTTTTAATTCACCCCTCCACTTT CSARGDSFNSPLHF
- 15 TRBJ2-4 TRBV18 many TGTGCCAGCTCACCGACGACGAAAGTACAAAACATTCAGTACTTC CASSPTTKVQNIQYF
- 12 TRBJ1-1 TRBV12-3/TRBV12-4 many TGTGCCAGCACCCGTTCGAACACTGAAGCTTTCTTT CASTRSNTEAFF
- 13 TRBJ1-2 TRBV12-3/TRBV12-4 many TGTGCCAGCAGTTTTTCCCGGAACTATGGCTACACCTTC CASSFSRNYGYTF
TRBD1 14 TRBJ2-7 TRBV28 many TGTGCCAGCAGTTACAGGGGGTTGAGCGACGAGCAGTACTTC CASSYRGLSDEQYF
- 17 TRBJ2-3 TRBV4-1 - TGCGCCAGCAGCCCCTTCCCGCAGCGGCAGAGCACAGATACGCAGTATTTT CASSPFPQRQSTDTQYF
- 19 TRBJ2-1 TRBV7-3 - TGTGCCAGCAGCTTATTAGGACAGGGACTACCTTATGTTCCGAATGAGCAGTTCTTC CASSLLGQGLPYVPNEQFF
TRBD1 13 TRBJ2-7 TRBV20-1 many TGCAGTGCTAGAAGACAGGGAACCTACGAGCAGTACTTC CSARRQGTYEQYF
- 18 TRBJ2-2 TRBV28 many TGTGCCAGCAGTTCTGTGGGGGACTGGGACTTCAACACCGGGGAGCTGTTTTTT CASSSVGDWDFNTGELFF
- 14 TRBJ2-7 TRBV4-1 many TGCGCCAGCAGCCAATCCGGACAAAAGCGCGAGCAGTACTTC CASSQSGQKREQYF
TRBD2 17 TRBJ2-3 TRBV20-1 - TGCAGTGCCTTCCGGACTAGCGGGGGATCGGGTGTAGATACGCAGTATTTT CSAFRTSGGSGVDTQYF
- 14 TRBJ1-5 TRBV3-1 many TGTGCCAGCAGCCAAGGAGCAGCTGTTTGGCCCCAGCATTTT CASSQGAAVWPQHF
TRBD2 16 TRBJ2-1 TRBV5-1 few TGCGCCAGCAGCCCGGGACTAGCGGGAGAAAGCAATGAGCAGTTCTTC CASSPGLAGESNEQFF
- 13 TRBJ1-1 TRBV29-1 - TGCAGCGTCGCCAGGGCTATGAACACTGAAGCTTTCTTT CSVARAMNTEAFF
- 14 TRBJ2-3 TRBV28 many TGTGCCAGCAGGAAGGACAGTTACACAGATACGCAGTATTTT CASRKDSYTDTQYF
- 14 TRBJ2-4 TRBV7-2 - TGTGCCAGCAGCTTAGGACTAGTCCAAAACATTCAGTACTTC CASSLGLVQNIQYF
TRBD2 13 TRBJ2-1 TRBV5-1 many TGTGCCAGCAGCTTAGGACTAGCTAATGAGCAGTTCTTC CASSLGLANEQFF
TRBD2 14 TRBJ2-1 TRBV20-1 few TGCAGTGCCAAGAGCGGGAGGGCCGCGGATGAGCAGTTCTTC CSAKSGRAADEQFF
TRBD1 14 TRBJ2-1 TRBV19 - TGTGCCAGTTCTGGGGACAGGGGGCCCAATGAGCAGTTCTTC CASSGDRGPNEQFF
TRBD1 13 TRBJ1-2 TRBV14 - TGTGCCAGCAGCCAACGGGACAGGGGTGGCTACACCTTC CASSQRDRGGYTF
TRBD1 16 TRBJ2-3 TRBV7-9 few TGTGCCAGCAGCTTACCGGGACAGACAAGCACAGATACGCAGTATTTT CASSLPGQTSTDTQYF
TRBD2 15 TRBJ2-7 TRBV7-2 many TGTGCCAGCAGCTTAATAAGCGGGAGTGCCTACGAGCAGTACTTC CASSLISGSAYEQYF
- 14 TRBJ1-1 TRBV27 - TGTGCCAGCAAAGGGGGGGGGAGTGGCACTGAAGCTTTCTTT CASKGGGSGTEAFF
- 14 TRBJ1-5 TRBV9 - TGTGCCAGCAGCGTAGATTCCAGAAATCAGCCCCAGCATTTT CASSVDSRNQPQHF
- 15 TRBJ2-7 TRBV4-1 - TGCGCCAGCAGCCAAGACGTGGGAGCCCCCTACGAGCAGTACTTC CASSQDVGAPYEQYF
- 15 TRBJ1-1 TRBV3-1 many TGTGCCAGCAGCCAAGCTTGGGGGGTAGGGACTGAAGCTTTCTTT CASSQAWGVGTEAFF
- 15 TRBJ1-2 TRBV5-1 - TGCGCCAGCAGCCCCCCCGGGTTACGATTCTATGGCTACACCTTC CASSPPGLRFYGYTF
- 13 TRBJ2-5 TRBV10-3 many TGTGCCATCAGTATGGGGGGTGTCGAGACCCAGTACTTC CAISMGGVETQYF
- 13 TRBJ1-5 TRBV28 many TGTGCCAGCGGGACCGGCCCAAATCAGCCCCAGCATTTT CASGTGPNQPQHF
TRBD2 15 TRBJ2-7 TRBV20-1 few TGCAGTGCTAGAGACCCCCCAGCGGGAGCCTACGAGCAGTACTTC CSARDPPAGAYEQYF
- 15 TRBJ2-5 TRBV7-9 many TGTGCCAGCAGCTTAGGACTATACTACCAAGAGACCCAGTACTTC CASSLGLYYQETQYF
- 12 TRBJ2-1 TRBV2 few TGTACCAGCATCGGGACCAAAAATGAGCAGTTCTTC CTSIGTKNEQFF
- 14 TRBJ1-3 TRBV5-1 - TGCGCCAGCAGCTTGGGGGCAGGGCTAAACACCATATATTTT CASSLGAGLNTIYF
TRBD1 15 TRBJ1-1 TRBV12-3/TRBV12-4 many TGTGCCAGCAGTCCCACAACAGGGGCGTCGTCTGAAGCTTTCTTT CASSPTTGASSEAFF
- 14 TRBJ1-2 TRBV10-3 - TGTGCCATCAGTGACCCCGTGGCCATTCGGGGCTACACCTTC CAISDPVAIRGYTF
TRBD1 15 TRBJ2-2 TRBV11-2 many TGTGCCAGCAGCCAGGGACAGGGAAACACCGGGGAGCTGTTTTTT CASSQGQGNTGELFF
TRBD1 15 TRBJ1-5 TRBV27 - TGTGCCAGCAGCCCAGGGGGCATGAGCAATCAGCCCCAGCATTTT CASSPGGMSNQPQHF
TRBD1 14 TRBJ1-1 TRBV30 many TGTGCCTGGAGCGCAGGGGGCCGGGGTCCTGAAGCTTTCTTT CAWSAGGRGPEAFF
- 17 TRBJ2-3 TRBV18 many TGTGCCAGCTCACCACGTCGTCGACAGCCAAGCACAGATACGCAGTATTTT CASSPRRRQPSTDTQYF
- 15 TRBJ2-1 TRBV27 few TGTGCCAGCGGGCTAGACTCGATTGCGGGGAATGAGCAGTTCTTC CASGLDSIAGNEQFF
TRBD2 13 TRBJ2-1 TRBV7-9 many TGTGCAAGCGGGGCTCCGCTAGCGGATGAGCAGTTCTTC CASGAPLADEQFF
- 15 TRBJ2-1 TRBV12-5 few TGTGCTAGTGGTCCCCCGGACAACCCGTACAATGAGCAGTTCTTC CASGPPDNPYNEQFF
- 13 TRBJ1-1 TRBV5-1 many TGCGCCAGCAGTCGGCGGATGAACACTGAAGCTTTCTTT CASSRRMNTEAFF